This TCR beta chain was recorded in a study of shared clonotypes between healthy human individuals (dated by TCRdb to 2018 to 2021). General notes on the study: A few men and two women, aged 18 to 49 years, made up the cohort. Per donor, three plates each were used for CD4 naive and CD4 memory, two for CD8 naive, and one for CD8 memory. The study deeply sequenced blood TCR repertoires of five healthy adults to estimate repertoire size and the extent of clonotype sharing between individuals. To increase sequencing depth and limit assay-specific biases, TCR repertoire library preparation and sequencing were carried out by different laboratories using diverse techniques. Per donor, leukapheresis produced somewhere between about 0.94 and 9 billion PBMCs.

Here is what the overall study found, with its caveats: Based on pairwise subsampling, the degree of clonotype sharing among donors was expected to be affected by sequencing depth. About 5% of naive CD4, 3.5% of naive CD8, 2.3% of memory CD4, and 0.35% to 0.5% of memory CD8 clonotypes were shared across several donors. The small number of donors limited the genetic and exposure-history diversity represented. Only blood was sampled, and tissue TCR repertoires likely differ from those in blood. Higher generation probabilities were observed for clonotypes shared by all four sorted-subset donors than for non-shared clonotypes. Naive subsets generally had larger estimated clonotype richness than memory subsets did. Even with the large sequencing depth, rarefaction of the sorted-subset datasets indicated that sequencing was incomplete.

Using the deep immunoSEQ assay, TCR CDR3 regions were amplified from genomic DNA by multiplex PCR. Extracted genomic DNA from each cell subset was distributed evenly across all wells of several immunoSEQ 96-well plates, and each plate was treated as a replicate. For sorted subsets, each replicate PCR was loaded with approximately 190 ng genomic DNA, equivalent to 25,000 to 35,000 T cell genomes. Purified libraries were quantified with a Qubit 3.0 fluorometer, sized on a Bioanalyzer 2100, and re-quantified with the KAPA Library Quantification kit. Every immunoSEQ 96-well plate was sequenced on a separate single-read 150-cycle Illumina NextSeq 550 flow cell. The paper's data handling went like this. Because the immunoSEQ output held only junctional sequences and lacked quality scores, the filtering could not match the filtering applied to full-length reads. To assign V/J genes and CDR3, sequences were annotated using PyIR, a Python wrapper for IgBLAST v1.9, with IMGT germline references. Reads were filtered out if the reads had weak V/J assignments (E-value above 1e-6), no CDR3, stop codons, out-of-frame junctions, or ambiguous translated residues. A V3J clonotype was defined by an identical inferred V gene, J gene, and CDR3 amino acid sequence. Percentage overlap between repertoires was computed as shared unique clonotypes divided by the size of the smaller repertoire. Three approaches were used to assess repertoire richness: RTK rarefaction, the Chao1 estimator, and Recon v2.1 estimates of unobserved clonotypes. Generation probabilities for all TCRbeta clonotypes obtained by the gDNA method from four donors were computed using OLGA. TCRdb took over this immuneACCESS table, retaining in-frame rearrangements with V and J assigned. Such tables are incomplete; in checked studies, under half of the missing clones stem from an unresolved V gene, and the remainder is unexplained. V, J and clone size were drawn from that table, and D and trimming were deduced from the DNA. Recorded for this sample are about 110,000 clones; about 70% of them occurred a single time. The ten largest make up roughly a quarter of the sample.

As to this clone: Its binding antigen is unknown. No much larger clonotype is one base removed from it; base qualities were not supplied.

The CDR3 runs 14 residues from the cysteine to the phenylalanine. Only the CDR3 region is kept as DNA, spanning 42 bases read in frame from base 1. V ends up 4 bases short and J 5 bases short, with an unmatched junction base count of 8. Taken from the germline V gene, the CDR1 and CDR2 loops are MGHRA and YSYEKL. The donors were healthy, HIV-negative adults who had no recently reported acute infections or vaccinations. Only Caucasian adults living in Nashville, Tennessee, USA were represented among the donors. CD8 memory samples combined magnetically selected CD45RO+ cells with CCR7-negative CD45RA+ effector memory (TemRA) cells. Blood was obtained by leukapheresis, after which PBMCs were separated by Ficoll-Histopaque density gradient centrifugation and cryopreserved in liquid nitrogen vapor phase. Purity and quantity of every magnetically sorted T cell population were checked by analytical flow cytometry. Genomic DNA was isolated from every sorted fraction and measured by UV absorbance on a Nanodrop 2000c.

What was sequenced was memory CD8+ T cells sorted from blood. In light of the paper, this sample's cell subset or site label describes: CD45RO+ cells pooled with CCR7-negative TemRA cells. The receptor's source is a woman in her thirties in good health. In this chain, TRBV4-1 is recombined with TRBJ2-7, with TRBD1 matching 7 junction bases. The CDR3 reads CASSPGQLVDEQYF. At the DNA level, the sequence is TGCGCCAGCAGCCCGGGACAGCTCGTCGACGAGCAGTACTTC.